The rows below give T cell receptor beta chains drawn from one sample of a study of blood T cell repertoires in COVID-19. TCRdb's table, derived via immunoSEQ multiplex PCR, lists solely in-frame clones and lacks some. Among under 250,000 clones listed, approximately 90% were seen once. The sequenced sample was peripheral blood. All receptors derive from a man aged 55-75 years with COVID-19, enrolled during active disease. The conserved cysteine and the conserved F or W are not part of the CDR3 here. Fields, in order: clone size, V gene, CDR3 protein. A clone size is listed for some rows: how often the clone was seen (once, few, many), or a class if it is expanded.

>.|TRBV20-1
SASSGGTLH
>once|TRBV12-3/TRBV12-4
ASSWSSSGPQH
>.|TRBV12-3/TRBV12-4
ASSKDSSYEQY
>.|TRBV7-9
ASSARTSSPYEQY
>.|TRBV14
ASSQALFTDTQY
>.|TRBV2
ASSETGEPNYEQY
>.|TRBV27
ASSSTGAGYT
>.|TRBV7-9
ASSALRGQTDYGYT
>.|TRBV19
ASSAVGGPQH
>.|TRBV5-1
ASSTGLADTDTQY
>once|TRBV19
ASSNYGGAYEQY
>.|TRBV5-1
ASSVDPGQYNEQF
>once|TRBV28
ASKRNYLDTGELF
>once|TRBV5-6
ASSLGSYNSPLH
>.|TRBV27
ASSRQGYGYT
>.|TRBV10-1
ASSETGFRVLPGYNEQF
>.|TRBV5-1
ASSLGGAGEGYT
>.|TRBV10-3
AISERGQDEQY
>.|TRBV7-7
ASSLGLAGGRGGELF
>.|TRBV10-3
ATGTGNLYEQY
>.|TRBV10-1
ASSEVVGGSEQF
>.|TRBV19
ASSMGTSGISYEQY
>.|TRBV7-6
ASSLKGGQGHTEAF
>.|TRBV3-1/TRBV3-2
ASRGLGLAGGREQY
>.|TRBV27
ASSFGPTIAGVDTQY
>few|TRBV6-5
ASTYRAFSGNTIY
>.|TRBV5-1
ASSLDEGASYNEQF
>.|TRBV12-3/TRBV12-4
ASSLSGYEKLF
>few|TRBV6-5
ASSFRTSPYNEQF
>few|TRBV6-6
ASRQGRGTGDYGYT
>.|TRBV28
ASSQSVGVSPGEQY